This TCR beta chain was documented in a study of T cell changes during pregnancy in multiple sclerosis (dated by TCRdb to about 2019). Regarding the research as a whole: The study examined how the T cell repertoire changed over the course of pregnancy in women with multiple sclerosis.

As for this clone: Its antigen is currently not known. Base qualities are missing; no much larger clone stands one base away.

The library was built by means of the immunoSEQ multiplex PCR assay. TCRdb retrieved this table from immuneACCESS and kept in-frame rearrangements only. Not all clones are present; in checked studies, unresolved V genes account for under half, and no reason is known for the remainder. This sample lists some 38,000 clones; almost 90% were detected once. The top ten hold about 0.6% of the sample. The CDR3 runs 18 residues from the cysteine to the phenylalanine. Here the CDR3 DNA is all that survives: 54 bases in frame from base 1. Trimming costs V 4 bases and J 2 bases, and their ends lie 22 bases apart. CDR1 and CDR2 are drawn from the germline V gene: SGDLS, YYNGEE.

The V gene is TRBV9 and the J gene is TRBJ1-3; perhaps TRBD1 is the D gene, with 5 bases matching. The sequences come from CD4+ T cells from peripheral blood mononuclear cells, collected in the second trimester of pregnancy. This sequence was found in a female donor with multiple sclerosis, enrolled in a pregnancy study. The CDR3 reads CASSPINPEQVPGNTIYF. The sequence in DNA is TGTGCCAGCAGCCCTATTAATCCCGAACAGGTCCCTGGAAACACCATATATTTT. The CDR3, completed at both ends by the reference TRBV9 and TRBJ1-3 genes, gives the full variable domain DSGVTQTPKHLITATGQRVTLRCSPRSGDLSVYWYQQSLDQGLQFLIQYYNGEERAKGNILERFSAQQFPDLHSELNLSSLELGDSALYFCASSPINPEQVPGNTIYFGEGSWLTVV.